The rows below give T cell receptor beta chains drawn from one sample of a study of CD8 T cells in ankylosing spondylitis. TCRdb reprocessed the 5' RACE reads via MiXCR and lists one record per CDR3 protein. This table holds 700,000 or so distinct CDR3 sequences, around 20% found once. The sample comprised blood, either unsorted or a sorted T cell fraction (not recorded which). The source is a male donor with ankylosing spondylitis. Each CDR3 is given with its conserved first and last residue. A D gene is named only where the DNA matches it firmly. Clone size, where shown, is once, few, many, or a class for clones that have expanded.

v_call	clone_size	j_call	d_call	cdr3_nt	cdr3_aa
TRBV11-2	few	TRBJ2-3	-	TGTGCCAGCAGCTTAGGTACCGGGATAGATACGCAGTATTTT	CASSLGTGIDTQYF
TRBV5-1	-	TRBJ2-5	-	TGCGCCAGCAAGAATAAAGAGACCCAGTACTTC	CASKNKETQYF
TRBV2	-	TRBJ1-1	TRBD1	TGTGCCAGCAACGGGTTGACAGGGTCGGCGGCTTTCTTT	CASNGLTGSAAFF
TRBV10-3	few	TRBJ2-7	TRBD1	TGTGCCATCAGTGAGGGGCCAGGGGGTACCTACGAGCAGTACTTC	CAISEGPGGTYEQYF
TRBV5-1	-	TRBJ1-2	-	TGCGCCAGCAGCTTATCTGACAGCGATGGCTACACCTTC	CASSLSDSDGYTF
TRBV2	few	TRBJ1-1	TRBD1	TGTGCCAGTACTCCGGGACAGGAGAACACTGAAGCTTTCTTT	CASTPGQENTEAFF
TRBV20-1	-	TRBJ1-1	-	TGCAGTGTTCCACTTACCGGACGCCAAAACACTGAAGCTTTCTTT	CSVPLTGRQNTEAFF
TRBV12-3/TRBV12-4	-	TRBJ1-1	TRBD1	TGTGCCAGCAGTTTAACGGGGACCACAGGGGTGAACACTGAAGCTTTCTTT	CASSLTGTTGVNTEAFF
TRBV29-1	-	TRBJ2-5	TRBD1	TGCAGCGTCGGGGACAGTTACCAAGAGACCCAGTACTTC	CSVGDSYQETQYF
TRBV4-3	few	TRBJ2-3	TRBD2	TGCGCCAGCAGCCAAGAAGATAGCGGGGCCACAGATACGCAGTATTTT	CASSQEDSGATDTQYF
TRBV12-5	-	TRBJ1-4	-	TGTGCTAGTGGTTTGCCAACAGGGACGATTGGCGAAAAACTGTTTTTT	CASGLPTGTIGEKLFF
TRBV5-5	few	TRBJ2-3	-	TGTGCCAGCAATCCTATGGGTTCAGATACGCAGTATTTT	CASNPMGSDTQYF
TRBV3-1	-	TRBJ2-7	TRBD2	TGTGCCAGCAGCCGTATAACGGCGGGAGGGAGCTCCTACGAGCAGTACTTC	CASSRITAGGSSYEQYF
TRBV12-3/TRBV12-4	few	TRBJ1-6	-	TGTGCCAGCGGGGGGGGTACAAGGGCTTTGGGTTCACCCCTCCACTTT	CASGGGTRALGSPLHF
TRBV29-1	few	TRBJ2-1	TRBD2	TGCAGCGTAAAATCGGGGGGGCCCTACAATGAGCAGTTCTTC	CSVKSGGPYNEQFF
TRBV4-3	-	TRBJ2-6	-	TGCGCCAGCAGCCAAGATCGGGCCTCTGGGGCCAACGTCCTGACTTTC	CASSQDRASGANVLTF
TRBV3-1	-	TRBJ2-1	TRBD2	TGTGCCAGCAGCCAAGAAGGAATAGCGGGTTACAATGAGCAGTTCTTC	CASSQEGIAGYNEQFF
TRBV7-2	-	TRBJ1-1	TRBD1	TGTGCCAGCAGCTTAGTCCCCACAGGGGGGACTGAAGCTTTCTTT	CASSLVPTGGTEAFF
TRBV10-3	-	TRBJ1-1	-	TGTGCCATCAGTGAGTTGGACACCGTCCGGGGCACTGAAGCTTTCTTT	CAISELDTVRGTEAFF
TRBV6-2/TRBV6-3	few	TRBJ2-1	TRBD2	TGTGCCAGCAGTTACGCCGGACTAGCGGGTTCCTACAATGAGCAGTTCTTC	CASSYAGLAGSYNEQFF